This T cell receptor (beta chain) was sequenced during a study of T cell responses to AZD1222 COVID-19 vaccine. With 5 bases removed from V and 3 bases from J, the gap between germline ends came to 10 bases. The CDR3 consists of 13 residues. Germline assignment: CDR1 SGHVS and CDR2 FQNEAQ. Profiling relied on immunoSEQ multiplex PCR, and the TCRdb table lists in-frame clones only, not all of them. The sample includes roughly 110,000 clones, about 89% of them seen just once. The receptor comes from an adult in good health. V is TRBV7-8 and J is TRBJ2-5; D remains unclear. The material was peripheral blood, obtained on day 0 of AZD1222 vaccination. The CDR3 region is CASSPRREETQYF. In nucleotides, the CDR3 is TGTGCCAGCAGCCCAAGACGGGAAGAGACCCAGTACTTC.